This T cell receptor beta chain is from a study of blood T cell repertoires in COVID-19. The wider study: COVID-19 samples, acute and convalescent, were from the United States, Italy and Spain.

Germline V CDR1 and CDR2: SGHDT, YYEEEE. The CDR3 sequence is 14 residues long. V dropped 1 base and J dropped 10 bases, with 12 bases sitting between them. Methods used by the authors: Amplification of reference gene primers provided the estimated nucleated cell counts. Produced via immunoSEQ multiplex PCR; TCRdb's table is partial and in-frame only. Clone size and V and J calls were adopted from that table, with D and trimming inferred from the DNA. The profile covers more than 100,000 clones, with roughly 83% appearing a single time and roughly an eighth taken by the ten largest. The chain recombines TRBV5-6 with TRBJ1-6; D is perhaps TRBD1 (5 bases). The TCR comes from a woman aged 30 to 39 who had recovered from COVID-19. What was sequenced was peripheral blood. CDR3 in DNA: TGTGCCAGCAGCTTGAGCCAGGGTGACTCACCCCTCCACTTT. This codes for CASSLSQGDSPLHF.